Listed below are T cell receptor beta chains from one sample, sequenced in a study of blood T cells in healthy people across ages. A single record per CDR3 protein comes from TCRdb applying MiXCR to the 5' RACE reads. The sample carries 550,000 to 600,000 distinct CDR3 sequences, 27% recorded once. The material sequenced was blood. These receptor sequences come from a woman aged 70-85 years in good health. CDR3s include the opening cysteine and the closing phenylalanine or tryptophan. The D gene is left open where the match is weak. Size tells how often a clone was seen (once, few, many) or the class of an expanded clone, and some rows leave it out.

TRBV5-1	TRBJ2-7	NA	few	TGCGCCAGCAGCTTGGATAGCGCCAACTACGAGCAGTACTTC	CASSLDSANYEQYF
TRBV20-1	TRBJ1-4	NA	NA	TGCAGTGCTAGCGGGCAGGCCCGGGCTAATGAAAAACTGTTTTTT	CSASGQARANEKLFF
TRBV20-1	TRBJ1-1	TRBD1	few	TGCAGTGCCCAGGGACAGTTCGGCACTGAAGCTTTCTTT	CSAQGQFGTEAFF
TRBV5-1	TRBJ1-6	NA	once	TGCGCCAGCACCCCGGGGGGCTCTTCACCCCTCCACTTT	CASTPGGSSPLHF
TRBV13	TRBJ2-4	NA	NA	TGTGCCAGCAGCTTAGGCGTAGGGATGAAAAACATTCAGTACTTC	CASSLGVGMKNIQYF
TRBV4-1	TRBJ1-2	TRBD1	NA	TGCGCCAGCAGACCAGACAGGGTCGGGAACTATGGCTACACCTTC	CASRPDRVGNYGYTF
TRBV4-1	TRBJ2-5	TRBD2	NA	TGCGCCAGCAGCCAAGGGGGACTAGCGGGGTGGTACCAAGAGACCCAGTACTTC	CASSQGGLAGWYQETQYF
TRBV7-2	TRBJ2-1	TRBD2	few	TGTGCCAGCAGGGGGACTAGCGACTCCTACAATGAGCAGTTCTTC	CASRGTSDSYNEQFF
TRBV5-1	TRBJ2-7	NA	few	TGCGCCAGCAGCTTGAACCCGGTAGGACAAGCTTACGAGCAGTACTTC	CASSLNPVGQAYEQYF
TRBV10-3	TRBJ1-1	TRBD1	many	TGTGCCATCAGGATTGGGACAGGGAACACTGAAGCTTTCTTT	CAIRIGTGNTEAFF
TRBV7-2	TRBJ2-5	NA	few	TGTGCCAGCAGCCCGGGCTACGGGGCGACCCAGTACTTC	CASSPGYGATQYF
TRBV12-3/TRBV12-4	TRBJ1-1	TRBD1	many	TGTGCCAGCAGTTCTGGGCTAGGGACAGGGGGTCCTGAAGCTTTCTTT	CASSSGLGTGGPEAFF
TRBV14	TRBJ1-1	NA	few	TGTGCCAGCAGCCCCCGCGCCTCGACTGAAGCTTTCTTT	CASSPRASTEAFF
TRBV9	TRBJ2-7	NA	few	TGTGCCAGCAGCGTAGGACTAGGGTCTGGTAGCGAGCAGTACTTC	CASSVGLGSGSEQYF
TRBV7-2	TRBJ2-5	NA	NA	TGTGCCAGCAGCTTATCCACAGGGATGGAGACCCAGTACTTC	CASSLSTGMETQYF
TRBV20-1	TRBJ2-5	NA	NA	TGCAGTGCTAGGAGACAGGTACAAGAGACCCAGTACTTC	CSARRQVQETQYF
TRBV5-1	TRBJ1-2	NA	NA	TGCGCCAGCAGCCTATCCCAGGGAGGCGGCTACGCCTTC	CASSLSQGGGYAF
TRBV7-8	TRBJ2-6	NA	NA	TGTGCCAGCACGGGTAGGGGGGGGCCTGAGGCCAACGTCCTGACTTTC	CASTGRGGPEANVLTF
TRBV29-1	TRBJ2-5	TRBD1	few	TGCAGCGTTGAAGGGGAACAGGGGTGGAGAGAGACCCAGTACTTC	CSVEGEQGWRETQYF
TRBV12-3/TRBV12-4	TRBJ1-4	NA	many	TGTGCCAGCAGTTTGTCCATTGCAACTAATGAAAAACTGTTTTTT	CASSLSIATNEKLFF
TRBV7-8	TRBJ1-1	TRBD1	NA	TGTGCCAGCAGCTCGCCGACAGGGGGCAAGAACACTGAAGCTTTCTTT	CASSSPTGGKNTEAFF
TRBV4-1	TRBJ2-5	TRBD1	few	TGCGCCAGCAGCCAGACAGGGATTAGGGAGACCCAGTACTTC	CASSQTGIRETQYF
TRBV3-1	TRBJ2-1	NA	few	TGTGCCAGCAGCCAAGATTCAGGAGGTCTGGTCTTC	CASSQDSGGLVF
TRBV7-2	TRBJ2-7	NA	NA	TGTGCCAGCAGCCCGGGTGGTTTCGAGCAGTACTTC	CASSPGGFEQYF
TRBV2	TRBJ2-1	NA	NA	TGTGCCAGCAGTGAACACAATGAGCAGTTCTTC	CASSEHNEQFF
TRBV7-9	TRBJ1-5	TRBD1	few	TGTGCCAGCAGCTTAGATGACAGGGGATCGCCCCAGCATTTT	CASSLDDRGSPQHF
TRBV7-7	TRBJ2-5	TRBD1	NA	TGTGCCAGCAGCTTAGGTCGGACAGGGGGCGAGACCCAGTACTTC	CASSLGRTGGETQYF
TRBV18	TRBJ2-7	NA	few	TGTGCCAGCTCACGAAGAGAGTCGAGCTCCTACGAGCAGTACTTC	CASSRRESSSYEQYF
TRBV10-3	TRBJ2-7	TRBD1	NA	TGTGCCATCAGTGACTCTATCCTTTCCTCAGGGGGCGCCGAGCAGTACTTC	CAISDSILSSGGAEQYF
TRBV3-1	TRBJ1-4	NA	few	TGTGCCAGCAGCCGGCGGGACGTTCGATATGAAAAACTGTTTTTT	CASSRRDVRYEKLFF
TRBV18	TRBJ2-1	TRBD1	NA	TGTGCCAGCTCACCACCGGGGACAGGGGTCTTGAACAATGAGCAGTTCTTC	CASSPPGTGVLNNEQFF
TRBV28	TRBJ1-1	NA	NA	TGTGCCAGCAGTTTAGCGGGGTACGGAAACCCTGAAGCTTTCTTT	CASSLAGYGNPEAFF
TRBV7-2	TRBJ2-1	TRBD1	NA	TGTGCCAGCAGCACCGGGACAGTCAATGAGCAGTTCTTC	CASSTGTVNEQFF
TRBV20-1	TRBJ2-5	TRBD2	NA	TGCAGTGCTAGAGTCCTAGCGGGGCACCAAGAGACCCAGTACTTC	CSARVLAGHQETQYF
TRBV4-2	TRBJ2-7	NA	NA	TGTGCCAGTAGCCAAGACGCAGGGACTCCGGGGGAGCAGTACTTC	CASSQDAGTPGEQYF
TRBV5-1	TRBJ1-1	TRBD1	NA	TGCGCCAGCAGCTTGGGACTGGGACAGATGAACACTGAAGCTTTCTTT	CASSLGLGQMNTEAFF
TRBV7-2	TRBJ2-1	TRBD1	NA	TGTGCCAGCAGCGCGACAGGGGAGCAGTTCTTC	CASSATGEQFF
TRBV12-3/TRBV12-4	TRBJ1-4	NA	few	TGTGCCAGCAGTTTCCAGGGGATATTGAATGAAAAACTGTTTTTT	CASSFQGILNEKLFF
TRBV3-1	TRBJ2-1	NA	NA	TGTGCCAGCAGCCAAGATGGGGGGCTCTACAATGAGCAGTTCTTC	CASSQDGGLYNEQFF
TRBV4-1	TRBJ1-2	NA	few	TGCGCCAGCAGCCCCGGGGCAGTCTATGGCTACACCTTC	CASSPGAVYGYTF
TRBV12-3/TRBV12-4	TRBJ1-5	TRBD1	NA	TGTGCCAGCAGTTTAGTCATGACAGGGAATCAGCCCCAGCATTTT	CASSLVMTGNQPQHF
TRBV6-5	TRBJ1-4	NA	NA	TGTGCCAGCACTAACGCTGCAACTAATGAAAAACTGTTTTTT	CASTNAATNEKLFF
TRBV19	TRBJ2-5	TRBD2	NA	TGTGCCGGTAGTATCGAGCTAGCGGGGGGCCCGGCCCAAGAGACCCAGTACTTC	CAGSIELAGGPAQETQYF
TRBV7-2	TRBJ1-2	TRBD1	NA	TGTGCCAGCAGCCATCTTAGGGACAGGGGTAACTATGGCTACACCTTC	CASSHLRDRGNYGYTF
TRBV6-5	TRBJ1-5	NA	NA	TGTGCCAGCAGTTACCAGTTCGGCAGCAATCAGCCCCAGCATTTT	CASSYQFGSNQPQHF
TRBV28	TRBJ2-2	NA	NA	TGTGCCAGCAGTATCACGGGCCACACCGGGGAGCTGTTTTTT	CASSITGHTGELFF
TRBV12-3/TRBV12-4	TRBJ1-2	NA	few	TGTGCCAGCAGGCCTAACTATGGCTACACCTTC	CASRPNYGYTF
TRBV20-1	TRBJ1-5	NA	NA	TGCAGTGCTAGAGTGTCAGGGGTCAATCAGCCCCAGCATTTT	CSARVSGVNQPQHF